The 25 T cell receptor beta chains below were found in one sample sequenced in a study of beta chain features in type 1 diabetes. Study-wide points: Across all four CD4+ subsets, people with type 1 diabetes showed modestly shorter TCRB CDR3s.

cDNA synthesis used the whole RNA isolate, giving expressed TCRB sequences. Using immunoSEQ multiplex PCR, the repertoire was profiled, and TCRdb retains in-frame clones only, with some absent. The sample has approximately 600,000 clones; over 10% are singletons. Antigens for these TCRs are unknown. Source material: naive CD4+ T cells from blood. The source is a man younger than 45 with type 1 diabetes.

The V gene is TRBV23-1, the J gene TRBJ1-5; D unresolved. Being an ORF, TRBV23-1 has a function that is uncertain. Between the trimmed V and J ends, which lost 0 bases and 3 bases, there was a span of 15 bases. This CDR3 comprises 17 residues. The CDR3: CASSQSREKQPNQPQHF. The CDR3 coding sequence is TGCGCCAGCAGTCAATCGCGTGAGAAACAGCCCAATCAGCCCCAGCATTTT.

Worth noting for this clone: One end of the junction does not line up with germline, which may come from a read error. The CDR3 spells CASSLGTAYEKLFF. CDR3 coding DNA: TGTGCCAGCAGCTTAGGGACAGCCTATGAGAAACTGTTTTTT. V gene TRBV7-9 combines with J gene TRBJ1-4, with D perhaps TRBD1 (6 bases). The CDR3 contains 14 residues. Per germline, CDR1 SEHNR and CDR2 FQNEAQ (reference sequence).

The J gene is TRBJ2-7, the V gene TRBV6-5; a possible D gene is TRBD2 (5 bases). Trimming took off 2 bases at V and 2 bases at J, with 13 bases between the two ends. CDR1 and CDR2 from the germline V gene are MNHEY and SVGAGI. The CDR3 runs to 15 residues. CDR3 in amino acids: CASSYGSFTPYEQYF. As DNA, the CDR3 is TGTGCCAGCAGTTACGGGAGCTTCACCCCCTACGAGCAGTACTTC.

This clone appeared a few times. The rearrangement joins TRBV7-2 to TRBJ2-5, with 9 bases aligning to TRBD2. This CDR3 spans 14 amino acids. Germline loops: CDR1 SGHTA, CDR2 FQGNSA. With V trimmed by 1 base and J by 14 bases, 11 bases remained unmatched. CDR3 amino acids: CASSLVLPPGLAYF. The CDR3 DNA reads as TGTGCCAGCAGCTTAGTCCTGCCCCCGGGACTAGCATACTTC.

The rearrangement links TRBV19 to TRBJ1-1; TRBD1 is a possible D gene (6 bases). In germline, CDR1 is LNHDA, CDR2 SQIVND (reference sequence). The V end lost 6 bases, the J end lost 8 bases, and 10 bases lay between the germline ends. The CDR3 spans 11 residues. The CDR3 bases are TGTGCCAGTAGCCGGACAGTCGAAGCTTTCTTT. Residues: CASSRTVEAFF.

The genes are TRBV28 and TRBJ2-1, with D perhaps TRBD1 or TRBD2 (6 bases each). This CDR3 is 12 amino acids long. Per the germline V gene, CDR1 is MDHEN and CDR2 is SYDVKM. V lost 6 bases to trimming and J lost 7 bases, with 10 bases between them. The DNA for the CDR3 is TGTGCCAGCAGGGAGGGGGTAAATGAGCAGTTCTTC. Its translation: CASREGVNEQFF.

V and J are TRBV6-5 and TRBJ2-1; TRBD2 matches 8 bases. The junction had 11 bases not matched to a gene; V was cut back by 6 bases and J by 7 bases. Germline CDR1 MNHEY, CDR2 SVGAGI. The CDR3 is made up of 15 amino acids. CDR3 nucleotides: TGTGCCAGCAGAAGCCGGACTAGCCAGGCGAATGAGCAGTTCTTC. This sequence encodes CASRSRTSQANEQFF.

This clone occurred a few times. The chain couples TRBV9 to TRBJ2-1; tentative D call: TRBD1 (6 bases). CDR1 is SGDLS, CDR2 YYNGEE, per germline. Trimming shortened V by 4 bases and J by 14 bases, and 19 bases separated the two germline ends. The CDR3 contains 13 residues. The chain's CDR3 is CASSQISGAPEFF. CDR3 bases: TGTGCCAGCAGCCAAATCTCAGGGGCCCCAGAGTTCTTC. Full variable domain (missing parts from reference TRBV9 and TRBJ2-1): DSGVTQTPKHLITATGQRVTLRCSPRSGDLSVYWYQQSLDQGLQFLIQYYNGEERAKGNILERFSAQQFPDLHSELNLSSLELGDSALYFCASSQISGAPEFFGPGTRLTVL.

This clone has just a few counts. V and J are TRBV19 and TRBJ2-5; D may correspond to TRBD1 or TRBD2 (5 bases each). V was trimmed by 1 base and J by 3 bases, leaving 18 bases between them. Germline V gives CDR1 LNHDA, CDR2 SQIVND (reference sequence). CDR3 size: 17 residues. The CDR3: CASSIGRGRGREETQYF. The CDR3 DNA follows: TGTGCCAGTAGTATAGGTCGGGGTCGGGGCAGAGAAGAGACCCAGTACTTC.

This clone was observed a few times. V gene TRBV19 combines with J gene TRBJ2-7; TRBD1 matches 7 bases. CDR3 size: 12 residues. In germline, CDR1 is LNHDA, CDR2 SQIVND (reference sequence). J gave up 6 bases and V 4 bases, and 3 bases lay outside the gene matches. CDR3 region: CASSTNRGEQYF. CDR3 nucleotides: TGTGCCAGTAGTACCAACAGGGGCGAGCAGTACTTC.

This clone appeared a few times. The V gene is TRBV5-4, the J gene TRBJ1-5; unclear D gene. Trimming stripped 4 bases from V and 2 bases from J, with 10 bases between. Germline V gives CDR1 SGHNT, CDR2 YYREEE (reference sequence). The CDR3 length is 14 residues. The chain's CDR3 is CASSLKGGNQPQHF. In DNA form, the CDR3 reads TGTGCCAGCAGCCTAAAGGGTGGCAATCAGCCCCAGCATTTT.

The V call is TRBV19, the J call TRBJ1-2; no firm D call. In germline, CDR1 is LNHDA, CDR2 SQIVND (reference sequence). The CDR3 runs 14 residues. Trimming pared 6 bases from V and 8 bases from J, leaving 19 bases between. CDR3 sequence: CASSREERGGGYTF. The CDR3 nucleotides read TGTGCCAGTAGCCGTGAAGAGAGAGGCGGCGGCTACACCTTC.

This clone occurred a few times. The V and J genes are TRBV19 and TRBJ2-2; 8 bases line up with TRBD1. The CDR3 covers 16 residues. V was clipped by 1 base and J by 9 bases; unmatched bases: 10. Germline-derived CDR1 and CDR2 are LNHDA and SQIVND (reference sequence). DNA for the CDR3: TGTGCCAGTAGTATAGTCGGGACAGGAAGTAGTCGGGAGCTGTTTTTT. It is translated as CASSIVGTGSSRELFF.

The V and J genes are TRBV13 and TRBJ2-4, with D hard to call. CDR1 is PRHDT, CDR2 FYEKMQ, per germline (reference sequence). The CDR3 covers 15 residues. Trimming shortened V by 2 bases and J by 1 base, and 9 bases separated the two germline ends. The CDR3 DNA reads as TGTGCCAGCAGCTTACCGGGTCTGGCCAAAAACATTCAGTACTTC. Protein: CASSLPGLAKNIQYF.

A few counts support this clone. V and J are TRBV19 and TRBJ2-1; D gene unclear. Germline V lookup: CDR1 LNHDA, CDR2 SQIVND (reference sequence). V shed 6 bases and J shed 7 bases, with 7 bases lying between them. This CDR3 is built from 11 residues. CDR3 DNA sequence: TGTGCCAGTAGCCGACTGAATGAGCAGTTCTTC. Amino acids: CASSRLNEQFF.

This clone occurred a few times. The chain has TRBV5-1 and TRBJ2-1; the match to TRBD2 covers 10 bases. Germline trimming cut 1 base from V and 7 bases from J; bases unmatched to any gene: 5. This CDR3 region has 15 residues. Germline-derived CDR1 and CDR2 are SGHRS and YFSETQ. The CDR3 DNA reads TGCGCCAGCAGCTTGCTTAGCGGGGGGTTGAATGAGCAGTTCTTC. Protein product: CASSLLSGGLNEQFF.

This clone was picked up a small number of times. The gene calls are TRBV6-5 and TRBJ1-3; D gene ambiguous. The CDR3 loop spans 15 amino acids. In germline, CDR1 is MNHEY, CDR2 SVGAGI. Trimming took 2 bases from V and 0 from J, leaving 8 bases between them. Written as DNA, the CDR3 is TGTGCCAGCAGTTACGACTCGCTCTCTGGAAACACCATATATTTT. Translated: CASSYDSLSGNTIYF.

This chain joins TRBV4-3 and TRBJ1-5; D gene ambiguous. The germline V gene has CDR1 LGHNA and CDR2 YSLEER. V was pared by 3 bases and J by 5 bases, with 11 bases between. The CDR3 contains 14 residues. CDR3 nucleotide sequence: TGCGCCAGCAGCCAGGCAGCGGCTGATCAGCCCCAGCATTTT. It specifies CASSQAAADQPQHF.

This clone occurred a few times. The chain uses TRBV15 and TRBJ1-5; tentatively, D is TRBD1 (5 bases). CDR1 and CDR2 from the germline V gene are LNHNV and YYDKDF (reference sequence). V lost 3 bases, J lost 8 bases, and 14 bases lay in between. This CDR3 comprises 14 residues. CDR3 sequence reads: CATSSPEEGKPQHF. CDR3 coding DNA: TGTGCCACCAGCAGCCCGGAGGAGGGGAAGCCCCAGCATTTT. Filled out from reference TRBV15 and TRBJ1-5, the complete variable domain reads DAMVIQNPRYQVTQFGKPVTLSCSQTLNHNVMYWYQQKSSQAPKLLFHYYDKDFNNEADTPDNFQSRRPNTSFCFLDIRSPGLGDTAMYLCATSSPEEGKPQHFGDGTRLSIL.

The table lists this clone with a few counts. The rearrangement joins TRBV4-3 to TRBJ2-7; D might be TRBD1 or TRBD2, each matching 5 bases. Between the trimmed V and J ends, which lost 0 bases and 9 bases, there was a span of 12 bases. This CDR3 is 13 amino acids long. Germline CDR1 reads LGHNA; CDR2 reads YSLEER. CDR3 protein: CASSQDRGWRQYF. CDR3 DNA: TGCGCCAGCAGCCAAGATCGGGGCTGGCGGCAGTACTTC.

The chain carries TRBV29-1 and TRBJ2-7; D call uncertain. Germline V gene lookup returns CDR1 SQVTM and CDR2 ANQGSEA. CDR3 size: 12 residues. Trimming cost V 4 bases and J 5 bases, with 12 bases left between them. CDR3 region: CSVGNSGHEQYF. The DNA of the CDR3 is TGCAGCGTTGGGAACTCGGGCCACGAGCAGTACTTC.

The chain has TRBV18 and TRBJ2-5; 7 bases are a match to TRBD1. Germline CDR1 KGHSH, CDR2 LQKENI. V gave up 6 bases and J gave up 0 bases; unmatched junction bases: 4. This CDR3 region has 14 residues. The CDR3 reads CASSHGTDQETQYF. The CDR3, as DNA: TGTGCCAGCTCTCATGGGACAGACCAAGAGACCCAGTACTTC.

Only a few counts were recorded for this clone. The chain links TRBV11-2 to TRBJ2-7, with a possible D match to TRBD1 (5 bases). Germline-derived CDR1 and CDR2 are SGHAT and FQNNGV. Trimming removed 3 bases at V and 3 bases at J, with 9 bases between. This CDR3 is built from 13 residues. CDR3 nucleotide sequence: TGTGCCAGCAGCTTCACAGGCGACTACGAGCAGTACTTC. Translating gives CASSFTGDYEQYF.

In nucleotides, the CDR3 is TGTGCCAGCAGCCCGAGGGTTCTGGAGCAGTACTTC. Protein: CASSPRVLEQYF. V and J are TRBV11-2 and TRBJ2-7, with TRBD2 as a possible D gene (5 bases). CDR3 size: 12 residues. Trimming shortened V by 5 bases and J by 7 bases, and 12 bases separated the two germline ends. Looked up from germline, CDR1 is SGHAT and CDR2 is FQNNGV.

The V gene is TRBV2, the J gene TRBJ2-2; 8 nucleotides line up with TRBD1. J lost 5 bases, V lost 6 bases, and 11 bases had no gene match. Germline CDR1 SNHLY, CDR2 FYNNEI. This CDR3 region has 16 residues. Written as DNA, the CDR3 is TGTGCCAGCAGGAGAGGAGACAGGGGTGGAACCGGGGAGCTGTTTTTT. This sequence encodes CASRRGDRGGTGELFF.